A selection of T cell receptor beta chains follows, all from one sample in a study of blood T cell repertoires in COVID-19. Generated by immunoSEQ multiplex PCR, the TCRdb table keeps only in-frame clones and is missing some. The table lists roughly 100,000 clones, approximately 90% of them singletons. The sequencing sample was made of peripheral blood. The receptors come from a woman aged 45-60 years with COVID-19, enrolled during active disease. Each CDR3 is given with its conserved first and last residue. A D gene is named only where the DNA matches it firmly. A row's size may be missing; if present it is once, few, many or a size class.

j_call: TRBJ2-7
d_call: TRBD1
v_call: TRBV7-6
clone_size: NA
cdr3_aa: CASSLVGGTGDEQYF
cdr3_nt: TGTGCCAGCAGCTTGGTGGGGGGGACAGGGGACGAGCAGTACTTC

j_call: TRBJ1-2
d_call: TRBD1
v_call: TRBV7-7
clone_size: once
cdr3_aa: CASSFSPDRGYGYTF
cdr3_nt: TGTGCCAGCAGCTTCTCTCCTGACAGGGGCTATGGCTACACCTTC

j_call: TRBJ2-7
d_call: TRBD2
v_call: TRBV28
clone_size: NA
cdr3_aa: CASSPRTSVEQYF
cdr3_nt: TGTGCCAGCAGCCCCAGAACTAGCGTAGAGCAGTACTTC

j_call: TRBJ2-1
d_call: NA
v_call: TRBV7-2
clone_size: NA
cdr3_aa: CASSSPLSNEQFF
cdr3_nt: TGTGCCAGCAGCTCCCCGTTGAGCAATGAGCAGTTCTTC

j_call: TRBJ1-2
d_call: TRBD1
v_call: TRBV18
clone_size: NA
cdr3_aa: CASSPPGTGGGYTF
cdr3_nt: TGTGCCAGCTCACCACCCGGGACAGGGGGTGGCTACACCTTC

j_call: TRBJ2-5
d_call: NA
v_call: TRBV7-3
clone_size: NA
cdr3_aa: CASSQLGSPQETQYF
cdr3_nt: TGTGCCAGCAGCCAGCTTGGTAGCCCGCAAGAGACCCAGTACTTC

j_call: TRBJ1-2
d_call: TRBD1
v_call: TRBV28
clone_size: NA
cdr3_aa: CASSFDRGLYGYTF
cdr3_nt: TGTGCCAGCAGTTTCGACAGGGGTCTCTATGGCTACACCTTC

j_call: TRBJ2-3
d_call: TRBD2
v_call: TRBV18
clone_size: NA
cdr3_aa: CASSPPSGGTDTQYF
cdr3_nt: TGTGCCAGCTCACCTCCTAGCGGGGGGACAGATACGCAGTATTTT

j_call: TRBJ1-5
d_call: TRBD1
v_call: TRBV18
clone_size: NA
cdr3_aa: CASSPGGQGNNQPQHF
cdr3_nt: TGTGCCAGCTCACCGGGGGGACAGGGAAACAATCAGCCCCAGCATTTT

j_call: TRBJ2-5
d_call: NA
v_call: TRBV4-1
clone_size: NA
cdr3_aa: CASSQASRVDETQYF
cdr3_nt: TGCGCCAGCAGCCAAGCGTCGCGAGTTGATGAGACCCAGTACTTC

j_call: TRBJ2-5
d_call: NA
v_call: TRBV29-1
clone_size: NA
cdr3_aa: CSVEDLGRVGETQYF
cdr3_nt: TGCAGCGTTGAAGATCTGGGCAGGGTGGGAGAGACCCAGTACTTC

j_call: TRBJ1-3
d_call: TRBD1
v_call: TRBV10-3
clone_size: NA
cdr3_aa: CAISPEGARGNTIYF
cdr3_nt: TGTGCCATCAGTCCAGAGGGGGCGCGGGGAAACACCATATATTTT

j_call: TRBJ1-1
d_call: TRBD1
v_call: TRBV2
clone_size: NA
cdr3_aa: CASSRQGLSMDTEAFF
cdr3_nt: TGTGCCAGCAGCAGACAGGGTTTAAGTATGGACACTGAAGCTTTCTTT

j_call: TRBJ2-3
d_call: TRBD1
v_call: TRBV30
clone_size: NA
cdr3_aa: CAWSVRGETGGTDTQYF
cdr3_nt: TGTGCCTGGAGTGTAAGGGGGGAGACAGGGGGCACAGATACGCAGTATTTT

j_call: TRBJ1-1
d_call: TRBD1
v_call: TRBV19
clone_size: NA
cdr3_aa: CASRWTGAGNTEAFF
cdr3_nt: TGTGCCAGTAGATGGACAGGGGCCGGGAACACTGAAGCTTTCTTT

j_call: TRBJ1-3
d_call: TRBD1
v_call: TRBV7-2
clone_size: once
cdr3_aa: CASSSGAATGAGGNTIYF
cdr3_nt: TGTGCCAGCAGCTCAGGGGCCGCAACAGGGGCTGGCGGAAACACCATATATTTT

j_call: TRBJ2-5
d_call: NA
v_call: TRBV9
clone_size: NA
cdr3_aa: CASTGDEETQYF
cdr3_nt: TGTGCCAGCACCGGGGATGAAGAGACCCAGTACTTC

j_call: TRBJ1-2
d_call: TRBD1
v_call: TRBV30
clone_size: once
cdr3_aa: CAWAGQGGGYTF
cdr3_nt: TGTGCCTGGGCGGGACAGGGAGGTGGCTACACCTTC

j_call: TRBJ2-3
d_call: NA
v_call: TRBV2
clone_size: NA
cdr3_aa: CASSEYVSTDTQYF
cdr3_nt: TGTGCCAGCAGTGAATATGTATCCACAGATACGCAGTATTTT

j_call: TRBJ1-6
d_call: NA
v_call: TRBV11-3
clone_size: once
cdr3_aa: CASSRGVGSYNSPLHF
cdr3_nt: TGTGCCAGCAGTCGGGGTGTTGGGTCCTATAATTCACCCCTCCACTTT

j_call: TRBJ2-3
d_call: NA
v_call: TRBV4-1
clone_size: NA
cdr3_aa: CASSQVVIDTQYF
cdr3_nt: TGCGCCAGCAGCCAAGTTGTTATAGATACGCAGTATTTT

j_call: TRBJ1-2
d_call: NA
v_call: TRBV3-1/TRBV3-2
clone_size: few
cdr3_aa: CASSTRYGYTF
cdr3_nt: TGTGCCAGCAGCACTAGGTATGGCTACACCTTC

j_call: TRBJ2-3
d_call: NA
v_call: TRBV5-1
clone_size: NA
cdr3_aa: CASSPMARGFTDTQYF
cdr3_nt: TGCGCCAGCAGCCCAATGGCCAGAGGATTCACAGATACGCAGTATTTT

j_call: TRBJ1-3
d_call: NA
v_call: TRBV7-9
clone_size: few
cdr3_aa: CASSSRVVGNTIYF
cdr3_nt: TGTGCCAGCAGCTCCAGGGTAGTTGGAAACACCATATATTTT

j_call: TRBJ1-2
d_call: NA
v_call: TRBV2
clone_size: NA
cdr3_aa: CASSDYRRGDAAF
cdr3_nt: TGTGCCAGCAGTGATTACCGGCGGGGGGATGCGGCCTTC